These T cell receptor beta chains were read from a single sample in a study of cytomegalovirus exposure and HLA in healthy donors. TCRdb keeps only in-frame clones here, not all; method: immunoSEQ multiplex PCR. The data contain some 150,000 clones, around three quarters of them singletons. The specimen sequenced was PBMCs. The receptors come from a woman aged 60 to 75 in good health and CMV-seropositive. Each CDR3 is given with its conserved first and last residue. Expanded clones are given a class, and other clones once, few, many or no size at all.

CDR3 protein,V gene,clone size,J gene
CASGDSGSSYEQYF,TRBV7-9,once,TRBJ2-7
CASSESQGGYNEQFF,TRBV6-1,few,TRBJ2-1
CASSLRTGGGYYEQYF,TRBV5-1,.,TRBJ2-7
CASSFSRAGYTF,TRBV2,.,TRBJ1-2
CASSLTGETEAFF,TRBV5-1,.,TRBJ1-1
CASSWGGRGIQFF,TRBV28,.,TRBJ2-1
CAWFGLAGGEQYF,TRBV30,.,TRBJ2-5
CASSNRDRGFGYTF,TRBV28,.,TRBJ1-2
CSGGGDRETDTQYF,TRBV29-1,.,TRBJ2-3
CASSEEDGMNTEAFF,TRBV6-1,.,TRBJ1-1
CASSGDRGRYGYTF,TRBV19,.,TRBJ1-2
CASRNTGYQPQHF,TRBV6-6,.,TRBJ1-5
CATTRGGSSYNEQFF,TRBV6-5,.,TRBJ2-1
CASTRGIAGGPGNEQFF,TRBV7-9,.,TRBJ2-1
CAWRGDLGGNTEAFF,TRBV30,once,TRBJ1-1
CASSRDRQSYGYTF,TRBV6-1,.,TRBJ1-2
CATNRPLARSTDTQYF,TRBV28,few,TRBJ2-3
CASSTSGLAGAEQYF,TRBV27,.,TRBJ2-7
CASSSLGVGVRGYTF,TRBV5-4,few,TRBJ1-2
CASTKQGGDGYTF,TRBV6-5,.,TRBJ1-2
CASRENSGVSTDTQYF,TRBV4-1,.,TRBJ2-3
CASSLGAGGANTEAFF,TRBV28,few,TRBJ1-1
CAWSVSAELFGGELFF,TRBV30,.,TRBJ2-2
CATTPGADRGRPLHF,TRBV6-1,.,TRBJ1-6
CASRNTRGRNTGELFF,TRBV4-2,.,TRBJ2-2
CSVEDPFRGRGDEQYF,TRBV29-1,.,TRBJ2-7
CAISESPPSSGNTIYF,TRBV10-3,few,TRBJ1-3